A single sample is the source of the 29 T cell receptor beta chains below, sequenced in a study of T-cell reconstitution after alpha-beta-depleted transplantation in children. Using unique molecular identifiers, the investigators prepared the TCRbeta library. TCRdb re-called the PCR reads with MiXCR, one entry per CDR3 protein. The table includes some 530,000 distinct CDR3 sequences, approximately 13% detected once. The sequenced sample was PBMCs from the stem cell graft donor, obtained from the stem cell graft. These receptors were obtained from a human donor who donated a stem cell graft to a child with combined immunodeficiency.

Details on this clonotype: This could be a read error, since a much larger clone is one nucleotide away. CDR3 DNA: TGTGCCAGCAGCGTAGGTTTGACGGGGGTCCACAATGAGCATTTCTTC. Protein: CASSVGLTGVHNEHFF. The J gene is TRBJ2-1, the V gene TRBV9; a possible D gene is TRBD2 (6 bases). CDR3 length equals 16 residues. Per the germline V gene, CDR1 is SGDLS and CDR2 is YYNGEE. The full variable domain, completed using reference TRBV9 and TRBJ2-1, is DSGVTQTPKHLITATGQRVTLRCSPRSGDLSVYWYQQSLDQGLQFLIQYYNGEERAKGNILERFSAQQFPDLHSELNLSSLELGDSALYFCASSVGLTGVHNEHFFGPGTRLTVL.

V usage is TRBV5-1 and J usage is TRBJ2-3, with 10 bases fitting TRBD2. V trimming: 4 bases; J trimming: 4 bases; junction bases outside the gene matches: 9. The CDR3 has 16 amino acids. Germline CDR1 is SGHRS and CDR2 is YFSETQ. CDR3 nucleotides: TGCGCCAGCAGCGACCAGCGGGGGGGCCTCCCAGATACGCAGTATTTT. This translates into CASSDQRGGLPDTQYF.

This chain links TRBV6-2 or TRBV6-3 with TRBJ1-5; D is uncertain. V dropped 0 bases and J dropped 0 bases, with 21 bases sitting between them. Per the germline V gene, CDR1 is MNHEY and CDR2 is SVGEGT. The CDR3 extends over 20 amino acids. The CDR3 DNA reads as TGTGCCAGCAGTTACTCGATTTGGAGCATGAGACATTATAGCAATCAGCCCCAGCATTTT. The encoded protein is CASSYSIWSMRHYSNQPQHF.

V and J are TRBV15 and TRBJ1-1; D gene ambiguous. Looked up from germline, CDR1 is LNHNV and CDR2 is YYDKDF (reference sequence). The CDR3 contains 15 residues. Between the trimmed V and J ends, which lost 0 bases and 4 bases, there was a span of 12 bases. The CDR3 DNA is TGTGCCACCAGCAGAGATAGGTTCGGGCCCACTGAAGCTTTCTTT. This gives the protein CATSRDRFGPTEAFF.

The chain recombines TRBV7-7 with TRBJ2-5; D is tentatively TRBD1 or TRBD2 (5 bases each). Germline V gene sequence: CDR1 SSHAT, CDR2 FNYEAQ (reference sequence). The CDR3 is 14 residues long. V was shortened by 10 bases and J by 1 base, with 16 bases between the two germline ends. For the CDR3, the DNA is TGTGCCATCCGGGACCTGGTTTTCCAAGAGACCCAGTACTTC. This translates into CAIRDLVFQETQYF.

This chain connects TRBV27 to TRBJ2-4; 9 bases map to TRBD2. Germline V CDR1 and CDR2: MNHEY, SMNVEV (reference sequence). Trimming took 1 base from V and 0 from J; bases not matched to a gene: 4. CDR3 size: 17 residues. The CDR3 spells CASSLYAGGLAKNIQYF. CDR3 coding DNA: TGTGCCAGCAGTTTATATGCGGGGGGGCTAGCCAAAAACATTCAGTACTTC.

The chain combines TRBV20-1 with TRBJ2-1, with 8 bases lining up with TRBD2. With 0 bases clipped from V and 1 base from J, the junction kept 5 bases outside the gene matches. The CDR3 loop spans 16 amino acids. Germline V CDR1 and CDR2: DFQATT, SNEGSKA (reference sequence). CDR3 nucleotide sequence: TGCAGTGCTAGAGAGTGGGTAGCGGGGTCCTACAATGAGCAGTTCTTC. Translated: CSAREWVAGSYNEQFF.

The V and J genes are TRBV7-2 and TRBJ2-1, with D perhaps matching TRBD2 (6 bases). The CDR3 loop spans 13 amino acids. Germline V gene data show CDR1 as SGHTA and CDR2 as FQGNSA. Trimming took off 2 bases at V and 9 bases at J, with 11 bases between the two ends. The CDR3 protein is CASSLIRGGEQFF. The CDR3 region has the DNA TGTGCCAGCAGCTTAATACGGGGAGGTGAGCAGTTCTTC. The full variable domain, completed using reference TRBV7-2 and TRBJ2-1, is GAGVSQSPSNKVTEKGKDVELRCDPISGHTALYWYRQSLGQGLEFLIYFQGNSAPDKSGLPSDRFSAERTGGSVSTLTIQRTQQEDSAVYLCASSLIRGGEQFFGPGTRLTVL.

The sample holds a few counts of this clonotype. The J gene is TRBJ1-6, the V gene TRBV9; 7 bases align to TRBD1. This CDR3 is 15 amino acids long. The germline gives CDR1 SGDLS, CDR2 YYNGEE. Germline trimming cut 3 bases from V and 6 bases from J; bases unmatched to any gene: 6. The CDR3 sequence: CASSAPGQINSPLHF. The CDR3 DNA follows: TGTGCCAGCAGCGCGCCGGGACAGATTAATTCACCCCTCCACTTT.

At least ten counts were recorded for this clonotype. CDR3 residues: CASSYPSLSATNEKLFF. The CDR3, as DNA: TGTGCCAGCAGTTACCCATCCCTCAGTGCAACTAATGAAAAACTGTTTTTT. The genes are TRBV6-5 and TRBJ1-4, with D hard to call. The CDR3 runs 17 residues. Germline V CDR1 and CDR2: MNHEY, SVGAGI. V lost 2 bases, J lost 0 bases, and 13 bases lay in between.

The genes are TRBV2 and TRBJ1-1, with D uncertain. Trimming cost V 7 bases and J 3 bases, with 3 bases left between them. Germline CDR1 reads SNHLY; CDR2 reads FYNNEI. The CDR3 length is 10 residues. CDR3 sequence reads: CASTYTEAFF. The CDR3 region has the DNA TGTGCCAGCACATACACTGAAGCTTTCTTT.

This clonotype has a count of ten or more. The J gene is TRBJ2-2, the V gene TRBV7-2; TRBD1 agrees at 11 bases. Trimming removed 0 bases from V and 1 base from J; junction bases left unmatched: 10. CDR1 is SGHTA, CDR2 FQGNSA, per germline. This CDR3 is 20 amino acids long. CDR3 sequence reads: CASSLAPPGQGEWNTGELFF. CDR3 DNA sequence: TGTGCCAGCAGCTTAGCTCCGCCGGGACAGGGGGAATGGAACACCGGGGAGCTGTTTTTT.

The chain carries TRBV9 and TRBJ2-7; D gene unclear. The CDR3 has 14 residues. The germline V and J ends were trimmed by 1 base and 3 bases, with 11 bases remaining between them. In germline, CDR1 is SGDLS, CDR2 YYNGEE. The CDR3 sequence is CASSVRSEDYEQYF. The DNA for the CDR3 is TGTGCCAGCAGCGTACGGTCTGAGGACTACGAGCAGTACTTC. Full variable domain (remainder filled in from reference TRBV9 and TRBJ2-7): DSGVTQTPKHLITATGQRVTLRCSPRSGDLSVYWYQQSLDQGLQFLIQYYNGEERAKGNILERFSAQQFPDLHSELNLSSLELGDSALYFCASSVRSEDYEQYFGPGTRLTVT.

This clonotype occurred a few times. The rearrangement joins TRBV7-8 to TRBJ1-2; TRBD1 matches at 9 bases. The CDR3 consists of 15 residues. CDR1 is SGHVS, CDR2 FQNEAQ, per germline. V trimming: 1 base; J trimming: 3 bases; junction bases outside the gene matches: 3. The CDR3: CASSLETGGDYGYTF. Here the CDR3 DNA reads TGTGCCAGCAGCTTAGAGACAGGGGGGGACTATGGCTACACCTTC.

The V call is TRBV12-3 or TRBV12-4, the J call TRBJ2-3, with TRBD1 as a possible D gene (5 bases). The CDR3 sequence is 15 residues long. Trimming took 3 bases from V and 0 from J, leaving 10 bases between them. CDR3 sequence reads: CASSFTGPSTDTQYF. The CDR3, as DNA: TGTGCCAGCAGTTTTACAGGTCCAAGCACAGATACGCAGTATTTT.

This chain joins TRBV6-2 or TRBV6-3 and TRBJ2-1; TRBD1 matches 8 bases. CDR1 and CDR2 from the germline V gene are MNHEY and SVGEGT. J lost 6 bases, V lost 2 bases, and 18 bases had no gene match. The CDR3 extends over 19 amino acids. The DNA of the CDR3 is TGTGCCAGCAGTTACAACCTCGCGCCCGGGCAGGGGGCAGGCAATGAGCAGTTCTTC. Amino acid sequence: CASSYNLAPGQGAGNEQFF.

V gene TRBV19 combines with J gene TRBJ1-2; D is uncertain. The CDR3 loop spans 13 amino acids. Trimming left V 5 bases short and J 5 bases short, with 12 bases between. CDR1 is LNHDA and CDR2 is SQIVND in the germline V gene (reference sequence). The CDR3 nucleotides read TGTGCCAGTAGTGCTCTGGCAGCGTATGGCTACACCTTC. Residues: CASSALAAYGYTF.

This clonotype was seen at least ten times. The chain uses TRBV12-3 or TRBV12-4 and TRBJ2-3; D uncertain. V was cut by 4 bases and J by 1 base, with 12 bases left in between. The CDR3 length is 15 residues. In DNA, the CDR3 is TGTGCCAGCAGTTCCGACTCGACGGGCACAGATACGCAGTATTTT. Its translation is CASSSDSTGTDTQYF.

The rearrangement links TRBV12-3 or TRBV12-4 to TRBJ1-2, with D tentatively TRBD1 (5 bases). This CDR3 has 14 residues. V dropped 5 bases and J dropped 4 bases, with 14 bases sitting between them. CDR3 coding DNA: TGTGCCAGCAGTCCCGGGGACGGTAGCTATGGCTACACCTTC. Translation: CASSPGDGSYGYTF.

This clonotype is medium-sized (0.01 to 0.1%) in the sample. The chain links TRBV12-3 or TRBV12-4 to TRBJ1-1; tentatively, D is TRBD1 (5 bases). V lost 6 bases and J 0 bases, leaving 11 bases between the germline ends. CDR3 length: 14 residues. CDR3: CASSRGRVNTEAFF. Written as DNA, the CDR3 is TGTGCCAGCAGCCGGGGACGGGTGAACACTGAAGCTTTCTTT.

The chain employs TRBV18 and TRBJ1-1; maybe TRBD1 (6 bases). The CDR3 runs to 16 residues. V was shortened by 4 bases and J by 0 bases, with 15 bases between the two germline ends. Germline V gives CDR1 KGHSH, CDR2 LQKENI. CDR3 residues: CASSQGQRIMNTEAFF. Here the CDR3 DNA reads TGTGCCAGCTCACAAGGACAGCGTATAATGAACACTGAAGCTTTCTTT.

At least ten counts were recorded for this clonotype. V gene TRBV5-1 combines with J gene TRBJ2-1; 9 bases are a match to TRBD1. The junction had 11 bases not matched to a gene; V was cut back by 6 bases and J by 7 bases. The germline V gene has CDR1 SGHRS and CDR2 YFSETQ. The CDR3 loop spans 15 amino acids. The CDR3 bases are TGCGCCAGCACCGCCCCGGGACAGGGTATAAATGAGCAGTTCTTC. Translating it yields CASTAPGQGINEQFF.

The chain joins TRBV4-2 to TRBJ2-1; D is perhaps TRBD1 or TRBD2 (5 bases each). The CDR3 extends over 18 amino acids. The germline V and J ends were trimmed by 1 base and 0 bases, with 16 bases remaining between them. Germline lookup yields CDR1 LGHNA and CDR2 YNFKEQ. CDR3 sequence: CASSQGPKRGTSYNEQFF. The CDR3 bases are TGTGCCAGCAGCCAAGGTCCCAAGAGGGGCACCTCCTACAATGAGCAGTTCTTC.

The sample holds many counts of this clonotype. This chain uses TRBV5-1 with TRBJ1-1, with 7 positions matching TRBD1. The CDR3 runs to 15 residues. Unmatched junction bases numbered 3, after V lost 1 base and J lost 0 bases. The germline V gene encodes CDR1 SGHRS and CDR2 YFSETQ. CDR3 in DNA: TGCGCCAGCAGCTTGCTAGGGACAGTGAACACTGAAGCTTTCTTT. As protein: CASSLLGTVNTEAFF.

A few counts support this clonotype. The chain is built from TRBV2 and TRBJ2-7; perhaps TRBD1 as D (5 bases). This CDR3 has 13 residues. V was shortened by 7 bases and J by 2 bases, with 12 bases between the two germline ends. CDR1 and CDR2 (germline): SNHLY, FYNNEI. CDR3 loop: CASKDTSTYEQYF. As DNA, the CDR3 is TGTGCCAGCAAGGACACCTCTACCTACGAGCAGTACTTC.

This clonotype was counted between two and nine times. The genes are TRBV20-1 and TRBJ2-3, with 8 bases that match TRBD2. V shed 2 bases, J shed 0 bases, and the junction held 10 bases outside the gene matches. Germline CDR1 DFQATT, CDR2 SNEGSKA (reference sequence). The CDR3 extends over 17 amino acids. The CDR3 loop is CSARLGSGVPSTDTQYF. The CDR3, as DNA: TGCAGTGCTAGATTGGGTAGCGGGGTCCCTAGCACAGATACGCAGTATTTT.

This clonotype occurred many times. The rearrangement joins TRBV24-1 to TRBJ2-1, with D uncertain. The CDR3 has 13 residues. Trimming cost V 6 bases and J 4 bases, with 9 bases left between them. Germline CDR1 KGHDR, CDR2 SFDVKD. The CDR3 DNA follows: TGTGCCACCAGTCATCCTTTTTACAATGAGCAGTTCTTC. It translates to CATSHPFYNEQFF.

This clonotype was observed many times. The chain carries TRBV7-2 and TRBJ2-7, with D perhaps matching TRBD1 (5 bases). CDR1 is SGHTA, CDR2 FQGNSA, per germline. The V gene lost 5 bases and the J gene lost 2 bases, with 16 bases spanning the gap. This CDR3 has 15 residues. The CDR3 nucleotides read TGTGCCAGCAGCAAAGGGGTCAGGGTTACCTACGAGCAGTACTTC. Translation gives CASSKGVRVTYEQYF.

DNA for the CDR3: TGTGCCACTCGGACAGGGATGAACACCGGGGAGCTGTTTTTT. It translates to CATRTGMNTGELFF. V and J are TRBV5-6 and TRBJ2-2; 8 bases align to TRBD1. The CDR3 contains 14 residues. Germline loops: CDR1 SGHDT, CDR2 YYEEEE. The V segment lost 9 bases and the J segment 1 base; nucleotides outside the gene matches: 5.